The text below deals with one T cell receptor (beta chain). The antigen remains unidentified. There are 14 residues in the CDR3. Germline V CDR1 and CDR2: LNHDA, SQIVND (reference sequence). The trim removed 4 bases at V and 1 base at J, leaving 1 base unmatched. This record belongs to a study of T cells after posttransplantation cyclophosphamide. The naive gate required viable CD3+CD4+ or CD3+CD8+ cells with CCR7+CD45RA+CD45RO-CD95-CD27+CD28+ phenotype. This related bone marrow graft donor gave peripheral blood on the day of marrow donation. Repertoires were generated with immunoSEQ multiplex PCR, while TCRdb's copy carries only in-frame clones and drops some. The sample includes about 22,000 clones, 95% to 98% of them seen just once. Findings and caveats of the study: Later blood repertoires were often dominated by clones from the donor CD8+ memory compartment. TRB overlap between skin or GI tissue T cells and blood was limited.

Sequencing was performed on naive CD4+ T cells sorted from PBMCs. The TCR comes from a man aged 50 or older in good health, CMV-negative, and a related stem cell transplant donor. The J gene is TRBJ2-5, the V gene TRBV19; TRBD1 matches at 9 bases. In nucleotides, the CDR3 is TGTGCCAGTAGTAGACAGGGGGGCCAAGAGACCCAGTACTTC. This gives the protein CASSRQGGQETQYF.